These T cell receptor beta chains were read from a single sample in a study of control samples from healthy donors and cancer patients. TCRdb keeps only in-frame clones here, not all; method: immunoSEQ multiplex PCR. The repertoire holds more than 100,000 clones, with approximately 90% as singletons. The sequenced sample consisted of blood. The receptors shown here come from a man between 18 and 35 years old in good health. The CDR3 runs from the conserved cysteine through the conserved F or W. A D gene is named only where the DNA matches it firmly. A row's size may be missing; if present it is once, few, many or a size class.

v_call	j_call	clone_size	d_call	cdr3_aa	cdr3_nt
TRBV19	TRBJ2-3	.	.	CASSLQGYGTDTQYF	TGTGCCAGTAGTCTTCAGGGATACGGCACAGATACGCAGTATTTT
TRBV29-1	TRBJ2-7	.	TRBD1	CSVGTGLTYEQYF	TGCAGCGTCGGGACAGGGCTAACCTACGAGCAGTACTTC
TRBV5-1	TRBJ1-1	.	.	CASSLAWGDTEAFF	TGCGCCAGCAGCTTGGCTTGGGGGGACACTGAAGCTTTCTTT
TRBV12-2	TRBJ1-2	.	.	CASRLALTGNYGYTF	TGTGCAAGTCGCTTAGCCCTGACAGGAAACTATGGCTACACCTTC
TRBV6-5	TRBJ1-1	.	TRBD1	CATDREWGTEAFF	TGTGCCACAGACAGGGAGTGGGGCACTGAAGCTTTCTTT
TRBV3-1/TRBV3-2	TRBJ2-5	.	TRBD2	CASSQGGGGAAETQYF	TGTGCCAGCAGCCAAGGTGGCGGGGGGGCCGCAGAGACCCAGTACTTC
TRBV7-3	TRBJ2-1	.	TRBD2	CASSPGLSYNEQFF	TGTGCCAGCAGCCCGGGACTATCCTACAATGAGCAGTTCTTC
TRBV12-3/TRBV12-4	TRBJ1-3	.	.	CASSRNSGNTIYF	TGTGCCAGCAGTCGTAACTCTGGAAACACCATATATTTT
TRBV6-6	TRBJ1-2	.	.	CASSYSAGVGYGYTF	TGTGCCAGCAGTTACTCGGCAGGGGTGGGGTATGGCTACACCTTC
TRBV25-1	TRBJ1-3	.	.	CASSETTGAGNTIYF	TGTGCCAGCAGTGAAACAACGGGGGCTGGAAACACCATATATTTT
TRBV7-6	TRBJ1-1	once	.	CASSLFGSHEAFF	TGTGCCAGCAGCTTATTTGGGTCCCATGAAGCTTTCTTT
TRBV5-1	TRBJ2-2	.	.	CASSYRVTGELFF	TGCGCCAGCAGTTATAGGGTGACCGGGGAGCTGTTTTTT
TRBV7-9	TRBJ1-2	.	.	CASSSQDVGNYGYTF	TGTGCCAGCAGCTCACAGGACGTGGGGAACTATGGCTACACCTTC
TRBV9	TRBJ2-3	.	.	CASTADISADTQYF	TGTGCCAGCACCGCCGATATCTCGGCAGATACGCAGTATTTT
TRBV5-1	TRBJ1-1	.	.	CASRPDGGLMNTEAFF	TGCGCCAGCAGACCCGATGGGGGACTCATGAACACTGAAGCTTTCTTT